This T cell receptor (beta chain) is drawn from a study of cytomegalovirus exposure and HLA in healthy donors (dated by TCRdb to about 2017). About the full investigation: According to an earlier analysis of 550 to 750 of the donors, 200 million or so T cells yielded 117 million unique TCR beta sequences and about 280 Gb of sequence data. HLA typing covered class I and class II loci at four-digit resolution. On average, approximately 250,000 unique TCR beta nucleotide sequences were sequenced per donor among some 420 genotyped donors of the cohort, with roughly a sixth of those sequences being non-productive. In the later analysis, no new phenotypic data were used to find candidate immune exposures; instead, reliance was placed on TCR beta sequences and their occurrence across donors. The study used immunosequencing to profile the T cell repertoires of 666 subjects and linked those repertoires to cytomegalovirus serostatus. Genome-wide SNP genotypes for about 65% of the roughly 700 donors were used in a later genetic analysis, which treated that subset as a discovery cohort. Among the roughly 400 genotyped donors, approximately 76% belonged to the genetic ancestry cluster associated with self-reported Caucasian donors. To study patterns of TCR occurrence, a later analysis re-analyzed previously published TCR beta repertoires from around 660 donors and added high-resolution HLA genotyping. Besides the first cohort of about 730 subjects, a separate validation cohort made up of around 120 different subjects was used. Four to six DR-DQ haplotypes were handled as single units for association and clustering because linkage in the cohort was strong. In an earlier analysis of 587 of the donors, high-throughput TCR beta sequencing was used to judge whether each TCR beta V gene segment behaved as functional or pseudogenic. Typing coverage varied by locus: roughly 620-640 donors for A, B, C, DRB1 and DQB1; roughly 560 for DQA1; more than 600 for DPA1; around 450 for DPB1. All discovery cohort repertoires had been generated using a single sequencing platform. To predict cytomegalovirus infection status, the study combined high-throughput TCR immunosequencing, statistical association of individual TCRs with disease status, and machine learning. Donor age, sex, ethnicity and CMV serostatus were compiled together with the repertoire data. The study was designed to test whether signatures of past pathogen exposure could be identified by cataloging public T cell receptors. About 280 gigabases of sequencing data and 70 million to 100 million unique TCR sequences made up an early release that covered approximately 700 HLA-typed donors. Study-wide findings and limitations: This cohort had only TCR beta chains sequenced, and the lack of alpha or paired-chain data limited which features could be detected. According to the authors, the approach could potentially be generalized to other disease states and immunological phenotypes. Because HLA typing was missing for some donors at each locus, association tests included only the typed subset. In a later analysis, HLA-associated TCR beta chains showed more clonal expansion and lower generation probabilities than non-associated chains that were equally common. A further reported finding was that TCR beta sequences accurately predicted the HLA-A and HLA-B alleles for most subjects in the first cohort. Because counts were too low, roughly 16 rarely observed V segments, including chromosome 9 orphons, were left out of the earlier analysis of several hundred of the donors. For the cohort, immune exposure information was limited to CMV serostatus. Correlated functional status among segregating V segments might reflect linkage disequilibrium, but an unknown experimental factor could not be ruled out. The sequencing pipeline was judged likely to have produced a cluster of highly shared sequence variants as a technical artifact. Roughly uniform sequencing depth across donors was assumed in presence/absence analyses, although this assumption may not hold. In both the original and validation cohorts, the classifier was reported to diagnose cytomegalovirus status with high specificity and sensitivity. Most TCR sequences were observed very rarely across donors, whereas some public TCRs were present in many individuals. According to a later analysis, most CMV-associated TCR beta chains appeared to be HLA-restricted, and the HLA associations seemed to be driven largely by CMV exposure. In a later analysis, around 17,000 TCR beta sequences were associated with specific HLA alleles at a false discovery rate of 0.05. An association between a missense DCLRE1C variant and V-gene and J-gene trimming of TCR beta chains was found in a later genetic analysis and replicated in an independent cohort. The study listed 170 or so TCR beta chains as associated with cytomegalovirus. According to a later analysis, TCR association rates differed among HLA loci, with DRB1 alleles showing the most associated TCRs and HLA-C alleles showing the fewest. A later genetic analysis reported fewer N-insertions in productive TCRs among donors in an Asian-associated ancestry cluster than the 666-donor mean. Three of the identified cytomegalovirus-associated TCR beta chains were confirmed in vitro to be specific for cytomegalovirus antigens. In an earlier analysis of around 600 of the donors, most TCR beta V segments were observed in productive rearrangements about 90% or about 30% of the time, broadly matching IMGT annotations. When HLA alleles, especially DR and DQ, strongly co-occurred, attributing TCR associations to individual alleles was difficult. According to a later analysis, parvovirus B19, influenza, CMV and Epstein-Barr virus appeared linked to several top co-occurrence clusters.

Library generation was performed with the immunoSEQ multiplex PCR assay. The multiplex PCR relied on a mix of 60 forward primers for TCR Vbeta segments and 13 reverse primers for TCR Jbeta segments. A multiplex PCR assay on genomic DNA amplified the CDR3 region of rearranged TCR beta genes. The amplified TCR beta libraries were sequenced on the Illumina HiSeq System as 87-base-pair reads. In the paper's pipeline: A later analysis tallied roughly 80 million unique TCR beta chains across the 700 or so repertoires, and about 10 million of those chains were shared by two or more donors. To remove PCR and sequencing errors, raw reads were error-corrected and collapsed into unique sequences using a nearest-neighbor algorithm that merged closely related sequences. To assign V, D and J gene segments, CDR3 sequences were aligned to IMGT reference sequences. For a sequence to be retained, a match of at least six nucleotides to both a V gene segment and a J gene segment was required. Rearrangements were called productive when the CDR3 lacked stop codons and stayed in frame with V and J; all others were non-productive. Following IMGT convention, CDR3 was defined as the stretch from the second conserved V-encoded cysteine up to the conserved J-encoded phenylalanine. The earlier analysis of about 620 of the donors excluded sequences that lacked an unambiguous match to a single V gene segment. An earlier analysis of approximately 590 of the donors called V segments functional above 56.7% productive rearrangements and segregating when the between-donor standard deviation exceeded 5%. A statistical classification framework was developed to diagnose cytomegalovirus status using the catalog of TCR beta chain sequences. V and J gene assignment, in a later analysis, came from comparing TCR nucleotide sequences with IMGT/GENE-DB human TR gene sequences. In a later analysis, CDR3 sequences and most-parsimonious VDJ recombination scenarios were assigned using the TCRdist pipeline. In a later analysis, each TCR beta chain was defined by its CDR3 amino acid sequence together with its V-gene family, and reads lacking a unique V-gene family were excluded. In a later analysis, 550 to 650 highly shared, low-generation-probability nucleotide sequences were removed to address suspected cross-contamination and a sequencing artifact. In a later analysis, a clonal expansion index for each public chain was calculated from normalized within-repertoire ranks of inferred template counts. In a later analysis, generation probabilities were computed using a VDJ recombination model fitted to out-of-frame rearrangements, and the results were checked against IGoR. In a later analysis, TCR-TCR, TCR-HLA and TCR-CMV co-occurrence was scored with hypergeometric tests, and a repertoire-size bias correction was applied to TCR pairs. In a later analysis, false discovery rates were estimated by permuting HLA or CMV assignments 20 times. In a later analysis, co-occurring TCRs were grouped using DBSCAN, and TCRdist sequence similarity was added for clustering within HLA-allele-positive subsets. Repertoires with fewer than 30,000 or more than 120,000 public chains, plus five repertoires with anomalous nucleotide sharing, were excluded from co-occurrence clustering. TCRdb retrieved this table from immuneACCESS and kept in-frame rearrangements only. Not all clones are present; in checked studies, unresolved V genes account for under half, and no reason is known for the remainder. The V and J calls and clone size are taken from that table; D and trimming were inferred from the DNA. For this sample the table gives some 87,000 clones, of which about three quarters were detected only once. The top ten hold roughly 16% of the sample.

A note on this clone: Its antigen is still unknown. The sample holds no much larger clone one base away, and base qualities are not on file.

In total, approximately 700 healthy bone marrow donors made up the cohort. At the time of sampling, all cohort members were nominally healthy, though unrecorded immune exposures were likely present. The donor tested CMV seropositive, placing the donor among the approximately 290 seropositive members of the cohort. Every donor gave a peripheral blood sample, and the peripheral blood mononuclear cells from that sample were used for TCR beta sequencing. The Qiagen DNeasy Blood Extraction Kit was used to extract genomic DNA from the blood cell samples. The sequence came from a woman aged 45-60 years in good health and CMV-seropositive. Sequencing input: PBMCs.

The CDR3 is CASSQEGPGIAQPQHF. The DNA reads TGCGCCAGCAGCCAAGAGGGTCCGGGGATCGCTCAGCCCCAGCATTTT. The V and J genes are TRBV4-1 and TRBJ1-5; no D gene call is confident. Deletion took 0 bases off V and 6 bases off J, with a span of 15 bases between the germline ends. The germline V gene gives CDR1 as MGHRA and CDR2 as YSYEKL. The CDR3 holds 16 amino acids from the cysteine to the phenylalanine. The entry retains the CDR3 DNA only, 48 bases that are in frame from base 1.